This T cell receptor beta chain comes out of a study of early T cells in non-severe SARS-CoV-2 infection. About the study: Bulk RNA from unsorted whole blood was sequenced; chains were unpaired.

This clonotype was seen repeatedly, ten times or more. Its antigen is unidentified. In the library, individual cDNA molecules carried attached unique molecular identifiers. From the 5' RACE reads, TCRdb called clonotypes with MiXCR, one entry per CDR3 protein. Among tens of thousands of distinct CDR3 sequences listed, about 10% were seen once. Study results and caveats: Clonotype matching in VDJdb favored anti-spike CD8 responses and did not capture private and CD4 specificities.

V was clipped by 1 base and J by 1 base; unmatched bases: 3. This CDR3 comprises 16 residues. Germline V CDR1 and CDR2: LGHNA, YNFKEQ. The TCR comes from an adult who was a healthcare worker with PCR-confirmed SARS-CoV-2 infection or an uninfected control (not recorded which). The source material was whole blood. The chain carries TRBV4-2 and TRBJ1-3, with 8 bases identical to TRBD1. The CDR3 bases are TGTGCCAGCAGCCAAGGACAGGGGATGTCTGGAAACACCATATATTTT. This encodes CASSQGQGMSGNTIYF.